This entry lists 20 T cell receptor beta chains sequenced from one sample in a study of graft-versus-host responses after intestinal transplantation. Profiling relied on immunoSEQ multiplex PCR, and the TCRdb table lists in-frame clones only, not all of them. Of tens of thousands of clones listed, 89% are singletons. What these receptors recognize is not known. Sequences were derived from unstimulated CD8+ T cells sorted from spleen or lymph node cells, sampled before intestinal transplant. The receptors were sampled from a human donor who received an intestinal transplant.

The rearrangement links TRBV6-5 to TRBJ1-5, with D uncertain. This CDR3 contains 14 residues. Trimming removed 0 bases at V and 7 bases at J, with 10 bases between. Germline V gene data show CDR1 as MNHEY and CDR2 as SVGAGI. The CDR3 DNA reads as TGTGCCAGCAGTTACTCGGGCAGAGGGCAGCCCCAGCATTTT. Residues: CASSYSGRGQPQHF.

The V call is TRBV5-1, the J call TRBJ1-2, with TRBD1 matching 7 bases. The trim removed 0 bases at V and 4 bases at J, leaving 15 bases unmatched. This CDR3 has 18 residues. Germline values: CDR1 SGHRS, CDR2 YFSETQ. CDR3 bases: TGCGCCAGCAGCTTGGGAGTTGGGAGTGCAGGGGGTGTCTATGGCTACACCTTC. It codes for CASSLGVGSAGGVYGYTF.

The V gene is TRBV7-6, the J gene TRBJ1-1; D unresolved. V was cut by 4 bases and J by 2 bases, with 11 bases left in between. Per the germline V gene, CDR1 is SGHVS and CDR2 is FNYEAQ. This CDR3 has 14 amino acids. The CDR3 sequence is CASSSGSTNTEAFF. Written as DNA, the CDR3 is TGTGCCAGCAGCTCCGGGTCAACTAACACTGAAGCTTTCTTT.

The chain couples TRBV7-9 to TRBJ1-4; 9 bases are a match to TRBD1. V lost 6 bases, J lost 6 bases, and 20 bases stayed unmatched. The CDR3 contains 19 residues. Germline assignment: CDR1 SEHNR and CDR2 FQNEAQ (reference sequence). The CDR3 nucleotides read TGTGCCAGCAGTACGACCCGGGACAGGGTGAGAGTAGAGTATGAAAAACTGTTTTTT. This encodes CASSTTRDRVRVEYEKLFF.

V usage is TRBV6-5 and J usage is TRBJ1-1, with TRBD1 identical over 9 bases. Trimming removed 7 bases from V and 4 bases from J; junction bases left unmatched: 7. Looked up from germline, CDR1 is MNHEY and CDR2 is SVGAGI. CDR3 length equals 14 residues. CDR3 residues: CASNDRGYSTEAFF. In DNA, the CDR3 is TGTGCCAGCAACGACAGGGGGTACAGCACTGAAGCTTTCTTT.

This clone has more than one count but fewer than ten. The V and J genes are TRBV4-1 and TRBJ2-7; D unresolved. The CDR3 has 17 residues. Trimming pared 3 bases from V and 6 bases from J, leaving 24 bases between. CDR1 is MGHRA, CDR2 YSYEKL, per germline. The CDR3 here is CASSHLPRSTVKVEQYF. The CDR3 coding sequence is TGCGCCAGCAGCCATCTCCCACGGTCCACAGTAAAGGTCGAGCAGTACTTC.

The chain links TRBV28 to TRBJ1-4; TRBD1 matches at 8 bases. Per the germline V gene, CDR1 is MDHEN and CDR2 is SYDVKM. V was clipped by 6 bases and J by 0 bases; unmatched bases: 6. The CDR3 is 16 residues long. CDR3 coding DNA: TGTGCCAGCAGGCAGGGGGCGACCTCAACTAATGAAAAACTGTTTTTT. Protein sequence: CASRQGATSTNEKLFF.

The V and J genes are TRBV6-7 and TRBJ1-1; D is perhaps TRBD1 (5 bases). TRBV6-7 is an ORF, with its function uncertain. The V end was cut by 6 bases, the J end by 1 base, with 9 bases between. CDR3 length: 13 residues. CDR3 residues: CASSQGRNTEAFF. The DNA for the CDR3 is TGTGCCAGCAGCCAGGGTCGGAACACTGAAGCTTTCTTT.

The chain couples TRBV30 to TRBJ1-2; TRBD1 agrees at 9 bases. Germline CDR1 GTSNPN, CDR2 SVGIG (reference sequence). This CDR3 spans 14 amino acids. J was trimmed by 8 bases and V by 2 bases; bases with no gene match: 9. The CDR3 here is CAWSLSQGAGGYTF. The CDR3 DNA sequence: TGTGCCTGGAGTCTCTCACAGGGGGCCGGAGGCTACACCTTC.

The chain carries TRBV30 and TRBJ2-7; D remains ambiguous. Germline CDR1 reads GTSNPN; CDR2 reads SVGIG (reference sequence). The CDR3 totals 13 residues. Deletions cut 0 bases from V and 1 base from J, with 7 bases between. As DNA, the CDR3 is TGTGCCTGGAGTGTCGACAATTCCTACGAGCAGTACTTC. Protein sequence: CAWSVDNSYEQYF.

The chain carries TRBV28 and TRBJ2-7; the match to TRBD1 covers 7 bases. V dropped 5 bases and J dropped 2; count of bases not matched to a gene: 3. The CDR3 length is 13 residues. Germline V gene data show CDR1 as MDHEN and CDR2 as SYDVKM. The CDR3 nucleotides are TGTGCCAGCAGTGTGCAGGGGGCCTACGAGCAGTACTTC. This translates into CASSVQGAYEQYF.

The V and J genes are TRBV15 and TRBJ1-6; D call uncertain. V lost 4 bases and J lost 8, with 15 bases in between. Germline V gives CDR1 LNHNV, CDR2 YYDKDF (reference sequence). The length of the CDR3 is 15 residues. The CDR3 DNA reads as TGTGCCACCAGCACCCGGGAAGGACCCTATTCACCCCTCCACTTT. Protein sequence: CATSTREGPYSPLHF.

The CDR3 loop is CASSEGYRNYGYTF. CDR3 coding DNA: TGTGCCAGCAGTGAAGGGTACAGGAACTATGGCTACACCTTC. The gene calls are TRBV25-1 and TRBJ1-2; D may be TRBD1 (5 bases). Germline lookup yields CDR1 MGHDK and CDR2 SYGVNS. Trimming cost V 2 bases and J 2 bases, with 9 bases left between them. This CDR3 comprises 14 residues.

The rearrangement uses TRBV27 and TRBJ2-7; D is possibly TRBD2 (6 bases). V was pared by 4 bases and J by 3 bases, with 16 bases between. In germline, CDR1 is MNHEY, CDR2 SMNVEV (reference sequence). This CDR3 comprises 15 residues. This CDR3 reads CASSSKHRRGYEQYF. The CDR3 nucleotides read TGTGCCAGCAGTTCAAAACACCGGAGGGGCTACGAGCAGTACTTC.

V gene TRBV4-1 combines with J gene TRBJ1-5; a possible D gene is TRBD1 (5 bases). The CDR3 has 14 amino acids. Germline V gives CDR1 MGHRA, CDR2 YSYEKL. V was trimmed by 0 bases and J by 3 bases, leaving 6 bases between them. The CDR3 DNA sequence: TGCGCCAGCAGCCAAGACAGGGACAATCAGCCCCAGCATTTT. Protein product: CASSQDRDNQPQHF.

The rearrangement uses TRBV19 and TRBJ1-5; no definite D call. The germline V gene encodes CDR1 LNHDA and CDR2 SQIVND (reference sequence). The CDR3 extends over 20 amino acids. Trimming cost V 3 bases and J 0 bases, with 24 bases left between them. This chain's CDR3 is CASSISLSSPQEYSNQPQHF. CDR3 DNA: TGTGCCAGTAGTATTAGCCTGTCAAGCCCTCAAGAATATAGCAATCAGCCCCAGCATTTT.

J is TRBJ2-1 and V is TRBV7-9; maybe TRBD2 (5 bases). The V end was cut by 0 bases, the J end by 8 bases, with 5 bases between. The CDR3 length is 12 residues. The germline V gene encodes CDR1 SEHNR and CDR2 FQNEAQ (reference sequence). The CDR3 nucleotides are TGTGCCAGCAGCTTAGCGCGGGATGAGCAGTTCTTC. This gives the protein CASSLARDEQFF.

V usage is TRBV6-4 and J usage is TRBJ2-7; D not resolved. Germline lookup yields CDR1 MRHNA and CDR2 SNTAGT. There are 12 residues in the CDR3. The V gene lost 5 bases and the J gene lost 3 bases, with 8 bases spanning the gap. For the CDR3, the DNA is TGTGCCAGCAGTCTTGAGTACTACGAGCAGTACTTC. It translates to CASSLEYYEQYF.

The V and J genes are TRBV15 and TRBJ1-1; D is possibly TRBD1 (6 bases). Trimming pared 4 bases from V and 4 bases from J, leaving 19 bases between. The germline gives CDR1 LNHNV, CDR2 YYDKDF (reference sequence). The CDR3 runs 16 residues. CDR3: CATSKPGEGWGTEAFF. CDR3 DNA: TGTGCCACCAGCAAACCAGGGGAGGGTTGGGGCACTGAAGCTTTCTTT.

The chain uses TRBV28 and TRBJ2-1; TRBD2 might be the D (5 bases). Germline V lookup: CDR1 MDHEN, CDR2 SYDVKM. The CDR3 spans 16 residues. Trimming took 6 bases from V and 8 from J, leaving 23 bases between them. The CDR3 protein is CASSPFPERAVDEQFF. In nucleotides, the CDR3 is TGTGCCAGCAGCCCCTTCCCCGAGAGGGCCGTAGATGAGCAGTTCTTC.